Sequencing of this T cell receptor (beta chain) was carried out in a study of shared clonotypes between healthy human individuals. Whole-study results and caveats: What naive subsets generally showed was a larger estimated richness than memory subsets showed.

Looked up from germline, CDR1 is KGHSH and CDR2 is LQKENI. V was clipped by 6 bases and J by 5 bases; unmatched bases: 6. CDR3 length equals 15 residues. This table comes from immunoSEQ multiplex PCR, and its TCRdb copy is limited to in-frame clones, with some not included. The sample records 2 million to 2.5 million clones, around 93% being singletons. Turning to this clone: Antigen: not known.

Source material: naive CD4+ T cells from PBMCs. Subset indicated: CD45RA+ positively selected. This sequence joins TRBV18 and TRBJ2-1; TRBD2 matches 11 bases. The TCR was taken from a young man in good health. Some clones in this sample may be carry-over from other donors' samples. The CDR3 DNA reads as TGTGCCAGCTCGCTTACACTAGCGGGGGACAATGAGCAGTTCTTC. Amino acids: CASSLTLAGDNEQFF.